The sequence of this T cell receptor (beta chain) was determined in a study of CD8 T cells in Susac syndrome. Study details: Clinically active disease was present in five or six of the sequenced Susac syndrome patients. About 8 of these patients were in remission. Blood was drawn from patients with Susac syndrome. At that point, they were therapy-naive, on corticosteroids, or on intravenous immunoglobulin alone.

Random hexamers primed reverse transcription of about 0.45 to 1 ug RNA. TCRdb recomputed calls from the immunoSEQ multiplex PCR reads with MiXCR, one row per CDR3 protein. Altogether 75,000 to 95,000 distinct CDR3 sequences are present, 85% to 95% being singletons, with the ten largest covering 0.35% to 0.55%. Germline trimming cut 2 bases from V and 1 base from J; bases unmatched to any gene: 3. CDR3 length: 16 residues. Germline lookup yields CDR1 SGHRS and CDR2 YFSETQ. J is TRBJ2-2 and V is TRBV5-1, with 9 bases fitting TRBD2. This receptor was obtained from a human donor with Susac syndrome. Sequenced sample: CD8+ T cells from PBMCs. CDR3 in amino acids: CASSFAGGVNTGELFF. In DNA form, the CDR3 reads TGCGCCAGCAGCTTCGCGGGAGGGGTGAACACCGGGGAGCTGTTTTTT.